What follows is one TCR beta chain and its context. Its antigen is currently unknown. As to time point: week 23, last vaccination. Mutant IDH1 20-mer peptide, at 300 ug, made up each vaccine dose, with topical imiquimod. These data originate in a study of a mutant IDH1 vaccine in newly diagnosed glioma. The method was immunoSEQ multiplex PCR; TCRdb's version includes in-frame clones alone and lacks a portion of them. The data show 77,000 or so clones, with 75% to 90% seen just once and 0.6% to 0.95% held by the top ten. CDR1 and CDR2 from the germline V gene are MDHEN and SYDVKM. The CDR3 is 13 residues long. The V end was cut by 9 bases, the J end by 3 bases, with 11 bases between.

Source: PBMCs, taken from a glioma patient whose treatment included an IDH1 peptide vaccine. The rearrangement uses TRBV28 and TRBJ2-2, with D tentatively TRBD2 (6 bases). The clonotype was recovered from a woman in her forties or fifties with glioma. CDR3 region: CASHREDTGELFF. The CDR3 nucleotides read TGTGCCAGTCATAGGGAGGACACCGGGGAGCTGTTTTTT.